This T cell receptor beta chain is from a study of identical twins. General observations from the study: The more abundant beta clonotypes in cord blood had fewer insertions, and memory repertoires did not show this. Partly confounded zero-insertion analyses could result from invariant MAIT and iNKT cells. Modeled out-of-frame TCR alpha sharing in monozygotic twins fell below observed levels. Out-of-frame alpha sequences common to twins exhibited a surplus of low generation probability.

Via MiXCR, TCRdb re-called the 5' RACE reads, giving one row per CDR3 protein. The profile shows 1.5 million or so distinct CDR3 sequences, under 35% of them singletons. CDR3 length: 14 amino acids. The ends were cut back, 7 bases at V and 2 bases at J, with 11 bases in the middle. The V gene's germline CDR1 is ENHRY and CDR2 SYGVKD. In regard to this clonotype: The target antigen is unknown.

Sequenced material: cord blood. The chain employs TRBV10-3 and TRBJ2-2; D is tentatively TRBD1 or TRBD2 (6 bases each). This clonotype was obtained from a newborn girl in good health. CDR3 residues: CAIKGGGNTGELFF. The CDR3 coding sequence is TGTGCCATCAAGGGGGGAGGAAACACCGGGGAGCTGTTTTTT.